This entry features one T cell receptor beta chain sequence. Its target is unknown. The sample belongs to a study of graft-versus-host responses after intestinal transplantation. General observations from the study: Analysis identified GvH clones in recipient marrow, with some appearing first in ileum or blood. Early post-transplant HvG declines showed an association with peak circulating GvH clone levels.

The V gene's germline CDR1 is MNHNY and CDR2 SVGAGI (reference sequence). V dropped 4 bases and J dropped 7 bases, with 8 bases sitting between them. This CDR3 region has 12 residues. Sequenced by immunoSEQ multiplex PCR; TCRdb stores in-frame clones only, minus some. Here the sample spans around 54,000 clones, under 95% being singletons. This chain links TRBV6-6 with TRBJ2-1; D call uncertain. Source: PBMCs, taken around 95 weeks after intestinal transplant. The clonotype comes from a human patient who received an intestinal transplant, so some T cells may come from the graft donor. CDR3 sequence reads: CASSLADNEQFF. CDR3 coding DNA: TGTGCCAGCAGTTTGGCAGATAATGAGCAGTTCTTC.